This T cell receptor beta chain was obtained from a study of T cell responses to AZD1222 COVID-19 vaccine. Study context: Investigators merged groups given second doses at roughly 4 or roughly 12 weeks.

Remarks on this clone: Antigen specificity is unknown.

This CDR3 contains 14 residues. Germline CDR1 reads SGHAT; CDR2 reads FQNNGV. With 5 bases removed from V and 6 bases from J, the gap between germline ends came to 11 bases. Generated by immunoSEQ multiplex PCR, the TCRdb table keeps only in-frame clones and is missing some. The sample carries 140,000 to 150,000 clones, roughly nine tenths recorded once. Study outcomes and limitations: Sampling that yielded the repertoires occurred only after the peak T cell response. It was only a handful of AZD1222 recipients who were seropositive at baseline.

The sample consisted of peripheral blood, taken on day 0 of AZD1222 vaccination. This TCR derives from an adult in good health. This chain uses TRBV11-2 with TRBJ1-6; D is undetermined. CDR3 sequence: CASSPPTANSPLHF. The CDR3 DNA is TGTGCCAGCAGCCCGCCCACAGCTAATTCACCCCTCCACTTT.